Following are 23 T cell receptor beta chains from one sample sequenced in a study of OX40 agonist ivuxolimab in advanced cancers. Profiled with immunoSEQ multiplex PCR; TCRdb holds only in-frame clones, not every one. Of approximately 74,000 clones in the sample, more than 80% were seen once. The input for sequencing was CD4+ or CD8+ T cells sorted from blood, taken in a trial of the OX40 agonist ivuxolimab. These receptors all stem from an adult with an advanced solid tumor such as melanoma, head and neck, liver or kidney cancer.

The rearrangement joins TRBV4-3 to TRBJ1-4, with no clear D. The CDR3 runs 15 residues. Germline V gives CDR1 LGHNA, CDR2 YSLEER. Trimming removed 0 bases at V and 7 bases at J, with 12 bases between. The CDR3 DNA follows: TGCGCCAGCAGCCAAGATCGGGCACGGGGTGAAAAACTGTTTTTT. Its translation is CASSQDRARGEKLFF.

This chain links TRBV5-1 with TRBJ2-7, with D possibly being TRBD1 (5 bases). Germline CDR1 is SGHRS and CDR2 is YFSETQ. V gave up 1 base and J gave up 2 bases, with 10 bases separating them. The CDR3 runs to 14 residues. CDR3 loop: CASSLMHRTYEQYF. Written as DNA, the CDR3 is TGCGCCAGCAGCTTGATGCACAGGACCTACGAGCAGTACTTC.

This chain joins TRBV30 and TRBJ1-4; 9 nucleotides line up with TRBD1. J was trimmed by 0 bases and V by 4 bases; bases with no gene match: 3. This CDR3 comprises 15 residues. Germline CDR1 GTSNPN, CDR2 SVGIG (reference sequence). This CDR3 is CAWKGQGATNEKLFF. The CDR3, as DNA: TGTGCCTGGAAGGGACAGGGTGCAACTAATGAAAAACTGTTTTTT.

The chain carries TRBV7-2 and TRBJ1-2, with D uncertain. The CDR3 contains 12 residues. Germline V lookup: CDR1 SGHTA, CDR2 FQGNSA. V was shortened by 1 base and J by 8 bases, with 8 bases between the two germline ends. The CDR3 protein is CASSLDFDGYTF. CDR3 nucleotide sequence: TGTGCCAGCAGCTTAGATTTTGACGGCTACACCTTC.

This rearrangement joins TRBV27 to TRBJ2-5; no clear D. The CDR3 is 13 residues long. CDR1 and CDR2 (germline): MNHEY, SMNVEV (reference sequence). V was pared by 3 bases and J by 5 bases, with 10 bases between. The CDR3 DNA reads TGTGCCAGCAGTTTTAGGGTTTGGGAGACCCAGTACTTC. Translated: CASSFRVWETQYF.

The CDR3 DNA sequence: TGTGCCAGCACTTTGGACGGGAGCCCCGAGCAGTACTTC. Translation: CASTLDGSPEQYF. This rearrangement joins TRBV7-9 to TRBJ2-7, with D perhaps matching TRBD2 (6 bases). The CDR3 runs 13 residues. Between the trimmed V and J ends, which lost 7 bases and 6 bases, there was a span of 16 bases. Per germline, CDR1 SEHNR and CDR2 FQNEAQ (reference sequence).

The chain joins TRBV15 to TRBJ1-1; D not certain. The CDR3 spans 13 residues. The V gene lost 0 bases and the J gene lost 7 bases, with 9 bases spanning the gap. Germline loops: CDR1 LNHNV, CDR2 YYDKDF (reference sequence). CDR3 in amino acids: CATSREGLLEAFF. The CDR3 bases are TGTGCCACCAGCAGAGAGGGCCTTCTTGAAGCTTTCTTT.

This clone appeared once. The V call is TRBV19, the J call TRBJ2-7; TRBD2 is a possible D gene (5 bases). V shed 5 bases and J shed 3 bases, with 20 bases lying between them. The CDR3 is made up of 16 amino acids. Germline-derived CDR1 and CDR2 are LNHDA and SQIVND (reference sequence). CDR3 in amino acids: CASSSSLDSTYYEQYF. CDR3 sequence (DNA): TGTGCCAGTAGTTCGTCATTGGACTCGACCTACTACGAGCAGTACTTC.

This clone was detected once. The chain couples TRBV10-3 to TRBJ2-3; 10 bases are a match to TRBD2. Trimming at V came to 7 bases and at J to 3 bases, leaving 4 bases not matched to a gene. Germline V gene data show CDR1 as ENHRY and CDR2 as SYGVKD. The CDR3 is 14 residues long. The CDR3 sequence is CAITSAGGTDTQYF. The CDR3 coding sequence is TGTGCCATCACCTCAGCGGGAGGGACAGATACGCAGTATTTT.

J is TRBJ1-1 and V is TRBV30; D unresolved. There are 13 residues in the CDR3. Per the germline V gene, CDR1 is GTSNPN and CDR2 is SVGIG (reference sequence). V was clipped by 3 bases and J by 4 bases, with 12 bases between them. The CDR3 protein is CAWRKSVFTEAFF. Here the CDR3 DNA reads TGTGCCTGGAGAAAGTCAGTTTTCACTGAAGCTTTCTTT.

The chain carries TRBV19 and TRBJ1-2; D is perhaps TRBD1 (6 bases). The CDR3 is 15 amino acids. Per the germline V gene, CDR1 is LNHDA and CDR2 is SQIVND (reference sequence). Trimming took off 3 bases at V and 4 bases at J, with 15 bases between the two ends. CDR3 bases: TGTGCCAGTAGTATGTGGGGGCAGGAGATCTATGGCTACACCTTC. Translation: CASSMWGQEIYGYTF.

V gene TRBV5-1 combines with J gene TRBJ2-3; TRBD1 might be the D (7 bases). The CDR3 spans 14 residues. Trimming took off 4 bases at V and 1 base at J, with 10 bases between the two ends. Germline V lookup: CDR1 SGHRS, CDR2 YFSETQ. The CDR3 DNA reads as TGCGCCAGCAGCGGGGGGACAGGCACAGATACGCAGTATTTT. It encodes CASSGGTGTDTQYF.

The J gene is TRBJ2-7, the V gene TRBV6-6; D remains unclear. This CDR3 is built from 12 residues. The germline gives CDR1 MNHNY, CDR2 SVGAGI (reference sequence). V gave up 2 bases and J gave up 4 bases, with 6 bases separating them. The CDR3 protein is CASSYPRYEQYF. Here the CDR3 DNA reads TGTGCCAGCAGTTACCCCAGGTACGAGCAGTACTTC.

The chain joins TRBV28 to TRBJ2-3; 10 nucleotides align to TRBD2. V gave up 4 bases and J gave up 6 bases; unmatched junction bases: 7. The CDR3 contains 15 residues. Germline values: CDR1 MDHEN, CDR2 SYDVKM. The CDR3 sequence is CASSSPSGSGDTQYF. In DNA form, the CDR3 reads TGTGCCAGCAGTTCCCCTAGCGGGAGTGGGGATACGCAGTATTTT.

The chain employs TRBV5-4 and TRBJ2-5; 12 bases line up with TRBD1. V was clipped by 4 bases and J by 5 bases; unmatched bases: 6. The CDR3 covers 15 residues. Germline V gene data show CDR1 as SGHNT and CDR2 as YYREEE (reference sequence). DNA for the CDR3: TGTGCCAGCAGCCTTCCCGGGACAGGGGGCGAGACCCAGTACTTC. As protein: CASSLPGTGGETQYF. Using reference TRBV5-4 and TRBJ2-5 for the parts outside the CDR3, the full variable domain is ETGVTQSPTHLIKTRGQQVTLRCSSQSGHNTVSWYQQALGQGPQFIFQYYREEENGRGNFPPRFSGLQFPNYSSELNVNALELDDSALYLCASSLPGTGGETQYFGPGTRLLVL.

CDR3 sequence (DNA): TGTGCCAGCAGCCCAGACAGATACTATGGCTACACCTTC. It specifies CASSPDRYYGYTF. The genes are TRBV7-2 and TRBJ1-2; D might be TRBD1 (5 bases). V shed 5 bases and J shed 3 bases, with 10 bases lying between them. Germline V gene sequence: CDR1 SGHTA, CDR2 FQGNSA. CDR3 length: 13 residues. The full variable domain, in which reference TRBV7-2 and TRBJ1-2 provide the parts outside the CDR3, is GAGVSQSPSNKVTEKGKDVELRCDPISGHTALYWYRQSLGQGLEFLIYFQGNSAPDKSGLPSDRFSAERTGGSVSTLTIQRTQQEDSAVYLCASSPDRYYGYTFGSGTRLTVV.

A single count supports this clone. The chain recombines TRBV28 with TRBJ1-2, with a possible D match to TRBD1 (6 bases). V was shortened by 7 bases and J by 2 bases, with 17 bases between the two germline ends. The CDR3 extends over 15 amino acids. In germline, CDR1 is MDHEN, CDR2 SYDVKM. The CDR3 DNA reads TGTGCCAGCATCCAAAGCAGGGGCTCCAACTATGGCTACACCTTC. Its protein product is CASIQSRGSNYGYTF.

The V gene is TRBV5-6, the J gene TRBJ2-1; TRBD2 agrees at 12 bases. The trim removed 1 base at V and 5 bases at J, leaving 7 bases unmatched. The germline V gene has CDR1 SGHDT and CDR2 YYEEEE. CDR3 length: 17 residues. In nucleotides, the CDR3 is TGTGCCAGCAGCTTGCCCCCTAGCGGGAGGGGTAACAATGAGCAGTTCTTC. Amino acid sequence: CASSLPPSGRGNNEQFF.

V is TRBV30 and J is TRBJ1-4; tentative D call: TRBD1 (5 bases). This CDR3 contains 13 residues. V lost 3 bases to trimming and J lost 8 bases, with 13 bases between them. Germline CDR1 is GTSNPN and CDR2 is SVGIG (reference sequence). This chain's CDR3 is CAWSGPGTEKLFF. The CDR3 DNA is TGTGCCTGGAGCGGCCCGGGGACCGAAAAACTGTTTTTT.

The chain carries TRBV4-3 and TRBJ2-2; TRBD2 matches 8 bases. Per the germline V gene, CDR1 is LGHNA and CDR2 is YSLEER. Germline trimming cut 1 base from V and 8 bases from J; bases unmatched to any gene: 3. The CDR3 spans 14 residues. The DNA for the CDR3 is TGCGCCAGCAGCCAAGCGGGGGGGAGAGGGGAGCTGTTTTTT. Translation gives CASSQAGGRGELFF.

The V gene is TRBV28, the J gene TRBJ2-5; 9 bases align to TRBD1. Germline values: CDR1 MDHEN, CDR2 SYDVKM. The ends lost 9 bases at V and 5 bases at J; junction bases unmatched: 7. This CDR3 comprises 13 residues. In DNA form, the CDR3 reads TGTGCCAGTGAAACAGGGGGCGGGGAGACCCAGTACTTC. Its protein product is CASETGGGETQYF.

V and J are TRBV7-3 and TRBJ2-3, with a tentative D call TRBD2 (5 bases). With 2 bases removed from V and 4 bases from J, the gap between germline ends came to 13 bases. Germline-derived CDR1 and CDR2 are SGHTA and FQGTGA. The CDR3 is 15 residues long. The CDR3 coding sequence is TGTGCCAGCAGCTTAGGCTCGAGAGGGCCAGATACGCAGTATTTT. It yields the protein CASSLGSRGPDTQYF.

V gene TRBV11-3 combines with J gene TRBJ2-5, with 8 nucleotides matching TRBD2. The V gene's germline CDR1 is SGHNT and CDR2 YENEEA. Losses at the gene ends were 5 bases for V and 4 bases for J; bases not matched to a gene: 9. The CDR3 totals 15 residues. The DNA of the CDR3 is TGTGCCAGCAGCGAAAAGGGACTAGGTGGAGAGACCCAGTACTTC. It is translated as CASSEKGLGGETQYF.